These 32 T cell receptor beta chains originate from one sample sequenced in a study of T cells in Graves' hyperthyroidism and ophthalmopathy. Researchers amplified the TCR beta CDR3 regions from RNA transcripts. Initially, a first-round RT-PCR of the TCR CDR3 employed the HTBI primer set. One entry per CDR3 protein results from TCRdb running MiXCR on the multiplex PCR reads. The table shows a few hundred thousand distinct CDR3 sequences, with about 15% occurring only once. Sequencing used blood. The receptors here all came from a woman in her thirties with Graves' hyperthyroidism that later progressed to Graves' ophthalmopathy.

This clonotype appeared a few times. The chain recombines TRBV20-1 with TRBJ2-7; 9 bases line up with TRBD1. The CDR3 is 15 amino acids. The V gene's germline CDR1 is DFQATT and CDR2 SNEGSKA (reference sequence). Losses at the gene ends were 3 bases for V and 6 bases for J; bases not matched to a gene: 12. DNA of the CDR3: TGCAGTGCTAGTTTTCCGGGGACAGGGAACGGCGAGCAGTACTTC. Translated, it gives CSASFPGTGNGEQYF.

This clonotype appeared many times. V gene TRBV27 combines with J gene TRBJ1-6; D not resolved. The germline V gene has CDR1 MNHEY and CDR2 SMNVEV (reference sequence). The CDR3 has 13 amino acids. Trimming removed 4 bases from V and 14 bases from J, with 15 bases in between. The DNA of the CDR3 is TGTGCCAGCAGTTACGGGGATATCGAGGCCCTCCACTTT. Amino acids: CASSYGDIEALHF.

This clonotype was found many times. The CDR3 here is CASSPRIGGEQYF. In DNA, the CDR3 is TGTGCCAGCAGTCCGCGGATCGGAGGAGAGCAGTACTTC. This chain links TRBV27 with TRBJ2-7; possible D gene TRBD2, 5 bases. Trimming took 5 bases from V and 7 from J, leaving 15 bases between them. Germline assignment: CDR1 MNHEY and CDR2 SMNVEV (reference sequence). The CDR3 loop spans 13 amino acids.

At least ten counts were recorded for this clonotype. This CDR3 reads CASSEQSNQPQHF. The CDR3 region has the DNA TGTGCCAGCAGTGAACAGTCGAATCAGCCCCAGCATTTT. This chain joins TRBV6-1 and TRBJ1-5; D gene ambiguous. The ends were cut back, 2 bases at V and 4 bases at J, with 6 bases in the middle. Per germline, CDR1 MNHNS and CDR2 SASEGT. The CDR3 has 13 residues.

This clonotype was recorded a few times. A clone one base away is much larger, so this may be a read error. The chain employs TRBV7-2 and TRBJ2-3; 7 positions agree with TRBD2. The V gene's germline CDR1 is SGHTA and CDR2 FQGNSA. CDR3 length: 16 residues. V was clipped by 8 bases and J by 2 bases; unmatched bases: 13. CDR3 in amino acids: CASPPWEGLYTDTQYF. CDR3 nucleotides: TGTGCCAGCCCCCCTTGGGAGGGACTCTACACAGATACGCAGTATTTT.

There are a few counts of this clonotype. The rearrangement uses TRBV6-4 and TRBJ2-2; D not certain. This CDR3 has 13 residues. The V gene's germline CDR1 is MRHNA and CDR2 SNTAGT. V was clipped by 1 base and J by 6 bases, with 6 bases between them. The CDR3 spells CASSDFGSGELFF. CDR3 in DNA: TGTGCCAGCAGTGACTTCGGGTCCGGGGAGCTGTTTTTT.

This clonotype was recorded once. Written as DNA, the CDR3 is TGTGCCAGCAGTGCGGGGACTTCTCCCTCCTACAATGAGCAGTTCTTC. It codes for CASSAGTSPSYNEQFF. This chain links TRBV6-1 with TRBJ2-1; tentative D call: TRBD2 (6 bases). Germline CDR1 reads MNHNS; CDR2 reads SASEGT. CDR3 size: 16 residues. Trimming cost V 4 bases and J 0 bases, with 13 bases left between them.

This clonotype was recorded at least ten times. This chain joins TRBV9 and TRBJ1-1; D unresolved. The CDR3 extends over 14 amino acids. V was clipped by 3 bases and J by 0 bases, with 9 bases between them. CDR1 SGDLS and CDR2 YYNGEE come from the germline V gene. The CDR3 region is CASSAYSMNTEAFF. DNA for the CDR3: TGTGCCAGCAGCGCTTACAGCATGAACACTGAAGCTTTCTTT.

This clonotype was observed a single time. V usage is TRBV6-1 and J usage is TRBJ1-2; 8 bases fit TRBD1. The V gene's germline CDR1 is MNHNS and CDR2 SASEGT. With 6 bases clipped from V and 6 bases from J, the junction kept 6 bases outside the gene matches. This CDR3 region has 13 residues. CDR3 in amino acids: CASRLDRVDGYTF. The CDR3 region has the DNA TGTGCCAGCAGATTGGACAGGGTGGATGGCTACACCTTC.

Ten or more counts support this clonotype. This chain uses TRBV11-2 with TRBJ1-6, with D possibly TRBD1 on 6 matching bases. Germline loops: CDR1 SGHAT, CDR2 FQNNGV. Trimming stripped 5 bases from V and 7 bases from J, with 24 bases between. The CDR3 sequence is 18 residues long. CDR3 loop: CASSLNPRTAIVNSPLHF. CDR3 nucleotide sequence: TGTGCCAGCAGCCTCAATCCTCGGACAGCAATTGTAAATTCACCCCTCCACTTT.

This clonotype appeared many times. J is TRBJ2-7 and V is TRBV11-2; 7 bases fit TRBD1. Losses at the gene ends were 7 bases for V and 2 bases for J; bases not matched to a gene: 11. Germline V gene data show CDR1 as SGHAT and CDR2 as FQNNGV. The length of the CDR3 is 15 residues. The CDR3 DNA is TGTGCCAGCATAAATTTCCGGGACAGTCCCTACGAGCAGTACTTC. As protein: CASINFRDSPYEQYF.

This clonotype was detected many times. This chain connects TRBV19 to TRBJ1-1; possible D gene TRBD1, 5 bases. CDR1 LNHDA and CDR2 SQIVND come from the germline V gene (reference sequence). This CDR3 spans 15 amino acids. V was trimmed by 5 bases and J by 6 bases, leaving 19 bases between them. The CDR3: CASSVLHRQYSEAFF. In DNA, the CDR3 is TGTGCCAGTAGTGTCCTTCATCGACAGTATTCTGAAGCTTTCTTT.

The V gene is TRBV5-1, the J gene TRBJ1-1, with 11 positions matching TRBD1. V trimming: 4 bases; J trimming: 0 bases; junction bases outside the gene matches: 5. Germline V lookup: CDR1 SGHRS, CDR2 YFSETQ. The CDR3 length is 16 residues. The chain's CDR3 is CASSGTGGRMNTEAFF. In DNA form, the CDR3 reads TGCGCCAGCAGCGGGACAGGGGGGAGGATGAACACTGAAGCTTTCTTT.

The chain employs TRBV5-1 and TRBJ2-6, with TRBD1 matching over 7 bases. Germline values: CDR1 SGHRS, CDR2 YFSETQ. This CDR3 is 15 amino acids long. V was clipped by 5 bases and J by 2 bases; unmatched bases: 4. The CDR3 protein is CASRPTGTGANVLTF. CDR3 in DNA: TGCGCCAGCAGACCGACAGGGACTGGGGCCAACGTCCTGACTTTC. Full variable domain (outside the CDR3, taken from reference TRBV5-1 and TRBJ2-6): KAGVTQTPRYLIKTRGQQVTLSCSPISGHRSVSWYQQTPGQGLQFLFEYFSETQRNKGNFPGRFSGRQFSNSRSEMNVSTLELGDSALYLCASRPTGTGANVLTFGAGSRLTVL.

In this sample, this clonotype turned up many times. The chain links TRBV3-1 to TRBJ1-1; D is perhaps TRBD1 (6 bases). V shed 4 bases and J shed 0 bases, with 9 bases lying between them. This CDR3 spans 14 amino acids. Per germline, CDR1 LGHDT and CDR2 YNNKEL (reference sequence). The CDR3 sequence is CASSRTGMNTEAFF. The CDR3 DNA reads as TGTGCCAGCAGCCGAACAGGGATGAACACTGAAGCTTTCTTT.

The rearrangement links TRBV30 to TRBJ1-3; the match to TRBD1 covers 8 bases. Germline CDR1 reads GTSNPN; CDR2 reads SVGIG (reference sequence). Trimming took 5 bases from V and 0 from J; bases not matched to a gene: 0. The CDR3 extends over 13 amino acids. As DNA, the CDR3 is TGTGCCTGGGGGACAGGCTCTGGAAACACCATATATTTT. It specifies CAWGTGSGNTIYF.

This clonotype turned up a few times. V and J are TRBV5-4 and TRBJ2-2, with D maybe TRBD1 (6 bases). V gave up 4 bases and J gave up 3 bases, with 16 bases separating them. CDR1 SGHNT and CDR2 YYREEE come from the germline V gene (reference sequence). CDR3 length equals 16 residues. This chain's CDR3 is CASSVESGAHTGELFF. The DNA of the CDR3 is TGTGCCAGCAGCGTTGAGTCAGGGGCCCACACCGGGGAGCTGTTTTTT.

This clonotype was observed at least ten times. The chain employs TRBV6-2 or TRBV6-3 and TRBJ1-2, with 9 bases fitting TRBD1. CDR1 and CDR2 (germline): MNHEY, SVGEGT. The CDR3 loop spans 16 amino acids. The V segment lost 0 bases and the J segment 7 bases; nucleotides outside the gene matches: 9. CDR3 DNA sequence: TGTGCCAGCAGTTACTCGAGGGACAGGGCCCCACTTGGCTACACCTTC. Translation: CASSYSRDRAPLGYTF.

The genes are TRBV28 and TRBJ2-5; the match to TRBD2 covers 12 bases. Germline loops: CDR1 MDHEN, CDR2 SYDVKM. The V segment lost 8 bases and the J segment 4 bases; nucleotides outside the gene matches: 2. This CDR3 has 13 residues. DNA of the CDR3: TGTGCCAGCCGGACTAGCGGGATAGAGACCCAGTACTTC. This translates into CASRTSGIETQYF.

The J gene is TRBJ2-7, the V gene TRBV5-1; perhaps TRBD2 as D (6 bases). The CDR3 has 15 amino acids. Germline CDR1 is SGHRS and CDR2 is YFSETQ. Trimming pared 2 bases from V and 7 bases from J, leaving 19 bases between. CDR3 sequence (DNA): TGCGCCAGCAGCTTCGACCGGGACTTGCCCGGGGAGCAGTACTTC. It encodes CASSFDRDLPGEQYF.

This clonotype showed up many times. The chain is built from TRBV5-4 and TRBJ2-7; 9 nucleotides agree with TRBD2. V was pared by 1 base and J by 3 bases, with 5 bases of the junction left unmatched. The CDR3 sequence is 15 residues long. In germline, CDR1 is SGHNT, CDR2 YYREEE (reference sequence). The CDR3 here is CASSLQGLADYEQYF. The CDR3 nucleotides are TGTGCCAGCAGCTTGCAGGGACTAGCAGACTACGAGCAGTACTTC.

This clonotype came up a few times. The CDR3 DNA is TGTGCCAGCAGCCCCTGGACAGGGTTTGGGGTTGAGCAGTTCTTC. Its protein is CASSPWTGFGVEQFF. The chain is built from TRBV9 and TRBJ2-1; 8 bases are shared with TRBD1. With 4 bases clipped from V and 9 bases from J, the junction kept 12 bases outside the gene matches. Germline CDR1 is SGDLS and CDR2 is YYNGEE. The CDR3 loop spans 15 amino acids.

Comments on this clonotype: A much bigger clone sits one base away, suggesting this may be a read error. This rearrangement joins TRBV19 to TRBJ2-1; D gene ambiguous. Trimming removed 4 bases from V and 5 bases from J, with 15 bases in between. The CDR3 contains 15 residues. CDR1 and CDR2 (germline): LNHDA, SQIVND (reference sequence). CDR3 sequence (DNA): TGTGCCAGTAGTACCCTGGGAAGGTTTAACAATGAGCAGTTCTTC. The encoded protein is CASSTLGRFNNEQFF.

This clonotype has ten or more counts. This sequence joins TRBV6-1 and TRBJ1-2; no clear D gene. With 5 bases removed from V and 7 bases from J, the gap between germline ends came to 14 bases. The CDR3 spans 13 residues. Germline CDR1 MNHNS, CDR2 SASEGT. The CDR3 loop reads CASSHDVLSGYTF. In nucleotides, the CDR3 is TGTGCCAGCAGTCACGACGTCCTCAGTGGCTACACCTTC.

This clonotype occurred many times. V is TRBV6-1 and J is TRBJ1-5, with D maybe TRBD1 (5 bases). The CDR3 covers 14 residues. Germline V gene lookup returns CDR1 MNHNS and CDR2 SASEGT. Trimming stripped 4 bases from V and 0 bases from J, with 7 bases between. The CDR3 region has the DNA TGTGCCAGCAGTGCGGACACTAGCAATCAGCCCCAGCATTTT. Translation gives CASSADTSNQPQHF.

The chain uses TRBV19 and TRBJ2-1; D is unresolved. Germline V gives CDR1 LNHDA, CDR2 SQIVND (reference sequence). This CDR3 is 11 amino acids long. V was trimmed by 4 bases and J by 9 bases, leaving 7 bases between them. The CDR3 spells CASSTSGEQFF. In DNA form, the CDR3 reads TGTGCCAGTAGTACATCAGGTGAGCAGTTCTTC.

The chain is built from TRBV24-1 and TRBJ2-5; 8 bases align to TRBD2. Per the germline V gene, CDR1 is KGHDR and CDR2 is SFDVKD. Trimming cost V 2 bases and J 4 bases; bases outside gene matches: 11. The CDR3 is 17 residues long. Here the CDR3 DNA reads TGTGCCACCAGTGATTCAGGGCATGGGCTAGCGGGAGAGACCCAGTACTTC. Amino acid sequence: CATSDSGHGLAGETQYF.

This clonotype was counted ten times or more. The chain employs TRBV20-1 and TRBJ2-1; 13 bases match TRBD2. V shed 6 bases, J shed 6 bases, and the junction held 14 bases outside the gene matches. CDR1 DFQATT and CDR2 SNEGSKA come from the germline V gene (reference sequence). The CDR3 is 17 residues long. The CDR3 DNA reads TGCAGTGCCAAACTAGCGGGAGGGCTAGGAGTAGTCAATGAGCAGTTCTTC. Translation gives CSAKLAGGLGVVNEQFF.

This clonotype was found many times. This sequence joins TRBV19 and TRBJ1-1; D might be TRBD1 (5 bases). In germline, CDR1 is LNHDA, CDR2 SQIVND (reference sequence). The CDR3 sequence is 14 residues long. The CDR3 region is CGKARGWSNTEAFF. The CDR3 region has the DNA TGTGGGAAAGCGAGGGGATGGTCGAACACTGAAGCTTTCTTT.

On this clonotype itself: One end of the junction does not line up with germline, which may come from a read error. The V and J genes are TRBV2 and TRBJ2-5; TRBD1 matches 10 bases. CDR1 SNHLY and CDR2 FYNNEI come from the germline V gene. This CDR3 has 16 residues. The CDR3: CASREGDRGGRETQYF. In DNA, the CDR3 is TGTGCCAGCAGGGAAGGGGACAGGGGAGGACGGGAGACCCAGTACTTC. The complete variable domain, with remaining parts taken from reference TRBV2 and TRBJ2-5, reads EPEVTQTPSHQVTQMGQEVILRCVPISNHLYFYWYRQILGQKVEFLVSFYNNEISEKSEIFDDQFSVERPDGSNFTLKIRSTKLEDSAMYFCASREGDRGGRETQYFGPGTRLLVL.

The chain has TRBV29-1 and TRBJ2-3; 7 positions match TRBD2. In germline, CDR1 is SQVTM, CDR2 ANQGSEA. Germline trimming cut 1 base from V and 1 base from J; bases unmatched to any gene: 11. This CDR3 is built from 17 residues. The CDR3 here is CSVEGATGGGGTDTQYF. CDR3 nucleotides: TGCAGCGTTGAAGGAGCTACGGGCGGGGGTGGCACAGATACGCAGTATTTT.

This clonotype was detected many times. In DNA, the CDR3 is TGTGCCAGTAGTGCCCTAGGGACAGACCCTGGACGGACTGAAGCTTTCTTT. Translating gives CASSALGTDPGRTEAFF. The V gene is TRBV19, the J gene TRBJ1-1; 7 bases match TRBD1. V lost 5 bases, J lost 5 bases, and 17 bases stayed unmatched. CDR1 and CDR2 from the germline V gene are LNHDA and SQIVND (reference sequence). The CDR3 has 17 amino acids. Using reference TRBV19 and TRBJ1-1 for the parts outside the CDR3, the full variable domain is DGGITQSPKYLFRKEGQNVTLSCEQNLNHDAMYWYRQDPGQGLRLIYYSQIVNDFQKGDIAEGYSVSREKKESFPLTVTSAQKNPTAFYLCASSALGTDPGRTEAFFGQGTRLTVV.